This T cell receptor beta chain was sequenced for a study of persistence of HIV-infected CD4 T cells. Study overall: Blood samples, up to about 180 mL, came from multiple time points, except two leukapheresis donors sampled once.

About this clone: Its target is not known.

General study results and limits: TCR analyses could not target the rare provirus-carrying CMV-responding cells.

Sequencing used immunoSEQ version 4 in survey mode. Method: immunoSEQ multiplex PCR; TCRdb's copy keeps in-frame clones and lacks some. The sample yields more than 30,000 clones, 82% seen once. Overlapping HIV-1 Gag 15-mer peptides at around 1 ug per peptide per mL were used. Sorted nonresponding memory CD4+ T cells were CD40L-negative, CD69-negative, CD45RO-high. This sample comprised cultured CD4+ T cells from PBMCs, obtained from a patient who received antiretroviral therapy. This receptor was identified in an adult with HIV. The donor label of this sample is uncertain.

The CDR3 DNA reads TGTGCCAGTAGGAAGGGGGCAGGGACGAACACCGGGGAGCTGTTTTTT. Its translation: CASRKGAGTNTGELFF. This chain joins TRBV19 and TRBJ2-2; TRBD1 matches at 7 bases. This CDR3 region has 16 residues. Trimming took 6 bases from V and 0 from J; bases not matched to a gene: 7. Germline CDR1 LNHDA, CDR2 SQIVND (reference sequence).